This record looks at one T cell receptor beta chain sequence and its context. Its antigen is not known. This PCR relied on a set of 60 Vbeta primers and 13 Jbeta primers. Sequenced by immunoSEQ multiplex PCR; TCRdb stores in-frame clones only, minus some. The sample yields around 120,000 clones, around 74% seen once. The sample belongs to a study of cytomegalovirus exposure and HLA in healthy donors. Study observations and caveats: TCR beta V segments were, for the most part, productive about 87% or about 30% of the time in an earlier analysis.

The sample was PBMCs. The clonotype was recovered from a man aged 55 to 69 in good health and CMV-seropositive.

The CDR3 protein is CASSLVRQGPTNTEAFF. CDR3 sequence (DNA): TGCGCCAGCAGCTTGGTGAGACAGGGGCCCACGAACACTGAAGCTTTCTTT. The V and J genes are TRBV5-1 and TRBJ1-1; 8 positions match TRBD1. The CDR3 sequence is 17 residues long. Germline trimming cut 0 bases from V and 1 base from J; bases unmatched to any gene: 8. CDR1 and CDR2 (germline): SGHRS, YFSETQ.